The 9 T cell receptor beta chains listed next were all sequenced from one sample in a study of cytomegalovirus exposure and HLA in healthy donors. Use of 60 Vbeta and 13 Jbeta primers characterized the PCR. Assay: immunoSEQ multiplex PCR; the TCRdb copy retains only in-frame clones and omits some. Of 110,000 or so clones listed, approximately 80% are singletons. The sequenced sample was PBMCs. The receptors here all came from a woman aged 40-49 years in good health and CMV-seronegative.

The count of this clone is one. V usage is TRBV5-4 and J usage is TRBJ1-1, with D perhaps TRBD1 (5 bases). V lost 4 bases, J lost 1 base, and 11 bases lay in between. The CDR3 spans 14 residues. Germline loops: CDR1 SGHNT, CDR2 YYREEE (reference sequence). The CDR3, as DNA: TGTGCCAGCAGCCGCCGGGGGACGAACACTGAAGCTTTCTTT. It codes for CASSRRGTNTEAFF.

A note on this clone: At one end the junction does not follow the germline gene, possibly because of a read error. The CDR3, as DNA: TGTGCCAGCAGCCCCGGGACAGGGTCTCTTCGCTTC. Protein product: CASSPGTGSLRF. The chain is built from TRBV6-4 and TRBJ1-2; TRBD1 matches 9 bases. CDR1 and CDR2 (germline): MRHNA, SNTAGT. This CDR3 region has 12 residues.

In its sample, this clone was seen a few times. This chain uses TRBV4-2 with TRBJ2-3; 8 bases are shared with TRBD2. Germline CDR1 is LGHNA and CDR2 is YNFKEQ. V shed 4 bases, J shed 0 bases, and the junction held 9 bases outside the gene matches. The CDR3 runs 17 residues. The CDR3 nucleotides are TGTGCCAGCAGCCTTACTAGCGGAGGGGTTAGCACAGATACGCAGTATTTT. Amino acid sequence: CASSLTSGGVSTDTQYF.

The sample holds a few counts of this clone. V usage is TRBV4-1 and J usage is TRBJ1-1, with TRBD1 identical over 7 bases. This CDR3 region has 15 residues. Unmatched junction bases numbered 8, after V lost 4 bases and J lost 3 bases. The germline V gene encodes CDR1 MGHRA and CDR2 YSYEKL. This CDR3 is CASSPIQGWDTEAFF. The CDR3 DNA reads as TGCGCCAGCAGCCCTATACAGGGGTGGGACACTGAAGCTTTCTTT.

This clone turned up a few times. The chain uses TRBV6-5 and TRBJ1-1; TRBD1 matches 8 bases. Germline lookup yields CDR1 MNHEY and CDR2 SVGAGI. CDR3 length equals 13 residues. Trimming removed 6 bases from V and 3 bases from J; junction bases left unmatched: 3. The CDR3 region has the DNA TGTGCCAGCAGGAGGACAGGGCACACTGAAGCTTTCTTT. Encoded protein: CASRRTGHTEAFF.

V and J are TRBV7-6 and TRBJ2-5, with a weak D call TRBD1 (6 bases). Germline V gene lookup returns CDR1 SGHVS and CDR2 FNYEAQ. CDR3 length: 15 residues. The germline V and J ends were trimmed by 3 bases and 4 bases, with 15 bases remaining between them. CDR3 region: CASSFGAGQRETQYF. CDR3 DNA: TGTGCCAGCAGCTTTGGGGCAGGACAGAGAGAGACCCAGTACTTC. The entire variable domain, with the rest obtained from reference TRBV7-6 and TRBJ2-5, is as follows: GAGVSQSPRYKVTKRGQDVALRCDPISGHVSLYWYRQALGQGPEFLTYFNYEAQQDKSGLPNDRFSAERPEGSISTLTIQRTEQRDSAMYRCASSFGAGQRETQYFGPGTRLLVL.

The chain couples TRBV6-1 to TRBJ1-6; 7 bases map to TRBD1. Germline values: CDR1 MNHNS, CDR2 SASEGT. The CDR3 covers 15 residues. The V segment lost 6 bases and the J segment 5 bases; nucleotides outside the gene matches: 7. The CDR3 protein is CASRLGQPHNSPLHF. The CDR3, as DNA: TGTGCCAGCAGATTGGGACAGCCCCATAATTCACCCCTCCACTTT.

This chain uses TRBV19 with TRBJ1-5; tentative D call: TRBD1 (6 bases). The CDR3 extends over 14 amino acids. V was shortened by 3 bases and J by 2 bases, with 8 bases between the two germline ends. Per the germline V gene, CDR1 is LNHDA and CDR2 is SQIVND (reference sequence). Here the CDR3 DNA reads TGTGCCAGTAGTATTGGACAGCGCAATCAGCCCCAGCATTTT. Its protein is CASSIGQRNQPQHF.

The chain is built from TRBV7-2 and TRBJ2-1; 9 nucleotides align to TRBD2. The CDR3 is 16 residues long. Germline trimming cut 5 bases from V and 2 bases from J; bases unmatched to any gene: 7. The germline gives CDR1 SGHTA, CDR2 FQGNSA. CDR3 protein: CASSLSGTSPYNEQFF. CDR3 coding DNA: TGTGCCAGCAGCCTTTCCGGGACTAGCCCCTACAATGAGCAGTTCTTC.